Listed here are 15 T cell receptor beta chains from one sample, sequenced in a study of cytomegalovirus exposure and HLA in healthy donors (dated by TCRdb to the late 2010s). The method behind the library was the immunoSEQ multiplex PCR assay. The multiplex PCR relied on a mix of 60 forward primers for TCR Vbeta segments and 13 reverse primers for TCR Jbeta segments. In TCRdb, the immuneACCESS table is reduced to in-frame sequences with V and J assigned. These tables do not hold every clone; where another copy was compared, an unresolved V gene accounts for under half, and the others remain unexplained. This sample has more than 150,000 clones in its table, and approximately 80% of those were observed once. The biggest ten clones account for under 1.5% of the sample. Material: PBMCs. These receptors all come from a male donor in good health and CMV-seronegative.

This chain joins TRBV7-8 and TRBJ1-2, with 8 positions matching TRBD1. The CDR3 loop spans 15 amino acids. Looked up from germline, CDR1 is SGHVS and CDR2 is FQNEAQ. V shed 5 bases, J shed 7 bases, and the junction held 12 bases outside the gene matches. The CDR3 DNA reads TGTGCCAGCAGCCAGAGCGGACAGGGTATAAGTGGCTACACCTTC. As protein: CASSQSGQGISGYTF.

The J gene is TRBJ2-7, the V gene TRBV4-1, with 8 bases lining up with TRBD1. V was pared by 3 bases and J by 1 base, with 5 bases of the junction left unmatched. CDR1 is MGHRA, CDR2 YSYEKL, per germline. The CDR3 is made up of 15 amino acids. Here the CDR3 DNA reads TGCGCCAGCAGCCAGGGACAGGATAGATCCTACGAGCAGTACTTC. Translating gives CASSQGQDRSYEQYF.

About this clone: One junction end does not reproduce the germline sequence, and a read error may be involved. The CDR3 bases are TGCGCCAGCAGCCCGGGACTAGTCGCCGATACGCGGTATTTT. Amino acid sequence: CASSPGLVADTRYF. The J gene is TRBJ2-3, the V gene TRBV5-1; 8 bases fit TRBD2. Per the germline V gene, CDR1 is SGHRS and CDR2 is YFSETQ. This CDR3 spans 14 amino acids.

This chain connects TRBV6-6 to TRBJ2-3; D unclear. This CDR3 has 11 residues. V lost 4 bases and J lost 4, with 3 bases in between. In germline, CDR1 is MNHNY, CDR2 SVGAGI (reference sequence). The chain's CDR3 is CASSSSDTQYF. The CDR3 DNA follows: TGTGCCAGCAGTTCCTCAGATACGCAGTATTTT.

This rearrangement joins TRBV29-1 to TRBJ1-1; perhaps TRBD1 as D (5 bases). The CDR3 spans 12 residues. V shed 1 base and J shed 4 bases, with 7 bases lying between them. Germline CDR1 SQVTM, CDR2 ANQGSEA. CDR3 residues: CSVEAGGTEAFF. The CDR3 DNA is TGCAGCGTTGAAGCCGGGGGCACTGAAGCTTTCTTT.

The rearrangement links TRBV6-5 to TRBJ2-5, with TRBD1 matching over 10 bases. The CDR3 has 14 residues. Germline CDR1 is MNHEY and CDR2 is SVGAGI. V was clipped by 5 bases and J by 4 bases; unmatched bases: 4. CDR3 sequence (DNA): TGTGCCAGCAGTCCCGGGACAGGGGTAGAGACCCAGTACTTC. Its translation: CASSPGTGVETQYF.

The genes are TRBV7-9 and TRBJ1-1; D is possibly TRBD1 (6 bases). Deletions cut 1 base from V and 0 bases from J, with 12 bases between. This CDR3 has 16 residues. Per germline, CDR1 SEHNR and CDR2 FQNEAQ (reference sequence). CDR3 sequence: CASSLGAGVLNTEAFF. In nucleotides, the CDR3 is TGTGCCAGCAGCTTAGGGGCAGGGGTTCTGAACACTGAAGCTTTCTTT.

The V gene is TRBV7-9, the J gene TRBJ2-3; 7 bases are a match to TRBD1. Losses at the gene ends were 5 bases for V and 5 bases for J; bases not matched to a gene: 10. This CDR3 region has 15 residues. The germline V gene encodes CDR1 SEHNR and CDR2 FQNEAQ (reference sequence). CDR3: CASSPRTGVGDTQYF. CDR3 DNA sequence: TGTGCCAGCAGCCCAAGAACAGGGGTAGGAGATACGCAGTATTTT.

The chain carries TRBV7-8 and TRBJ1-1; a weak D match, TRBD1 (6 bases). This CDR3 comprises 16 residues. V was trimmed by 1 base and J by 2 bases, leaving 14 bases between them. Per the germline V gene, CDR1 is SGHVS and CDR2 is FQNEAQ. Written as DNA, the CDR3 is TGTGCCAGCAGCTTAGGTCTTTGGACAGACAACACTGAAGCTTTCTTT. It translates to CASSLGLWTDNTEAFF.

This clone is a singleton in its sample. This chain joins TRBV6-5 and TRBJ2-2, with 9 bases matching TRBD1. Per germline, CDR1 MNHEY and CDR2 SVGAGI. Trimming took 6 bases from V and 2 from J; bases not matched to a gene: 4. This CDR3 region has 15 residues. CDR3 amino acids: CASSTGGSNTGELFF. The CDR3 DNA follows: TGTGCCAGCAGCACAGGGGGCTCTAACACCGGGGAGCTGTTTTTT.

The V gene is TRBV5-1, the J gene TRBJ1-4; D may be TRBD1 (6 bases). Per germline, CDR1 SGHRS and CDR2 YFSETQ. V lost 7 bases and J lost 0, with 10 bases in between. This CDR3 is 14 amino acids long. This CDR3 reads CASGRDTTNEKLFF. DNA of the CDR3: TGCGCCAGCGGCCGGGACACAACTAATGAAAAACTGTTTTTT.

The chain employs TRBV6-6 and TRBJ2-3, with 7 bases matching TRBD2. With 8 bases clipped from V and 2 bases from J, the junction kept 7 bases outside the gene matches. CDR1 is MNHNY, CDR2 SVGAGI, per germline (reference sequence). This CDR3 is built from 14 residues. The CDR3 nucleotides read TGTGCCAGCTTAACTAGCGCCACCACAGATACGCAGTATTTT. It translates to CASLTSATTDTQYF.

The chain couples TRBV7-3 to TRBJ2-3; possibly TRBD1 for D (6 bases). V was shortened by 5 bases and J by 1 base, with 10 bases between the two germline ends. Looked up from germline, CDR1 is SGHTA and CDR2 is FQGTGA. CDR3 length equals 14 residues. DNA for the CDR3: TGTGCCAGCAGCACACACAGGGGCACAGATACGCAGTATTTT. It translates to CASSTHRGTDTQYF.

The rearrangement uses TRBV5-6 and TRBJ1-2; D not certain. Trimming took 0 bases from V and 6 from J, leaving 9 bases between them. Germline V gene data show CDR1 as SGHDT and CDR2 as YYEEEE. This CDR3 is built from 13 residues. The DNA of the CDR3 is TGTGCCAGCAGCTTGGATTTTCAAAATGGCTACACCTTC. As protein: CASSLDFQNGYTF.

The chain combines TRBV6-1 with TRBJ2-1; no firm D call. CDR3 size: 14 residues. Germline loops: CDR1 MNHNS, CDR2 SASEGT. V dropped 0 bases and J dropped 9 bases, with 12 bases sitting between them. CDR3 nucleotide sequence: TGTGCCAGCAGTGAAGCGCCCCTATTGAGTGAGCAGTTCTTC. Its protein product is CASSEAPLLSEQFF.